This T cell receptor (beta chain) was documented in a study of T cells in women clearing cervical HPV infection (dated by TCRdb to the late 2010s). Looking at the study overall: The cases were 25 women with histologically confirmed HPV16-related CIN3 or worse, and 2 of these cases were invasive cancers. Since only a few of the women had HLA typing available, the possibility that HLA type was acting as a confounder could not be ruled out. Median age was about 30 years in cases versus approximately 37 in controls, and baseline characteristics did not differ significantly. Quality controls consisted of five blinded duplicates per group, for a total of roughly 60 samples made up of about 50 participants and approximately 10 replicates. Case blood was taken at the visit when the lesion was first identified, whereas control blood was taken when infection was no longer detected. In the parent cohort, more than 8,500 women aged 18 or older were enrolled in Guanacaste, Costa Rica, during about 1993 to 1995 and then followed for less than nine years. The controls were about 25 women whose single incident HPV16 infection cleared within 12 months with no development of precancer or cancer. Cases and controls were matched on year of sample collection and on age within five years. For cases, the median interval between lesion detection and blood sampling was about 140 days, with an interquartile range of roughly 80 to 230 days. An exploratory proof-of-principle case-control study, nested within the Guanacaste HPV Natural History Study in Costa Rica, was conducted to compare TCR repertoires across cervical HPV16 outcomes. What the study reported, not specific to this receptor: Random forest classifiers that combined richness and V gene abundances separated cases from controls with an estimated AUC of around 0.83. Whether associations preceded infection or resulted from infection could not be shown with the cross-sectional design, and effector/memory subsets and HPV-specific T cells were not isolated. TCR repertoire richness was significantly higher in CIN3+ cases than in controls across sequencing depths, while evenness did not differ. T-cell numbers per sample were unknown, so richness differences could reflect varying T-cell content rather than repertoire biology. Cases had lower TRBV6-7 relative abundance than controls (about 0.099% versus 0.16%; Bonferroni P = 0.0008).

Relative to germline, V is missing 1 base and J is missing 7 bases, with 7 bases of the junction outside any gene match. The CDR3, cysteine through phenylalanine, is 15 amino acids long. Only the CDR3 bases that were read are kept: 36 of them, in frame from base 1. As encoded in the germline V gene, CDR1 is LGHNA while CDR2 is YNFKEQ. With respect to this clone: Its antigen remains unidentified. The read terminates 3 residues before the CDR3 end, so the remaining end is supplied by the germline J gene.

TCR beta CDR3 regions were amplified by multiplex PCR from an average of roughly 1.1 ug genomic DNA per sample using the immunoSEQ assay. The assay corrected primer bias using a complete synthetic TCR repertoire to establish an amplification baseline. The amplicons were sequenced using the Illumina platform. Regarding the original processing steps: Sequences were error-corrected by clustering with frequency ratios and a modified nearest-neighbor algorithm and were then analyzed in the immunoSEQ Analyzer with IMGT gene definitions. At each rarefaction depth, TCR richness and evenness were averaged across 20 rarefaction repeats, and any sample with fewer sequences than the depth was left out. Wilcoxon rank sum tests with FDR correction were used to compare relative abundances of V, D and J genes between the groups. For the blinded duplicates, the intraclass correlation was approximately 96% for TCR richness and averaged about 81% across about 66 gene segments. The clones in this table, taken by TCRdb from immuneACCESS, are in-frame only. Not every clone is retained; where verified, under half of the shortfall comes from an unresolved V gene, and the cause of the rest is unknown. V and J calls and clone size are as listed in that table; D and trimming were resolved from the DNA. This sample's table contains about 28,000 clones. The ten largest clones represent 15% to 20% of the sample.

Every participant had a single incident cervical HPV16 infection, and women with prevalent HPV16 infections were excluded. Cervical HPV DNA was detected with MY09/MY11 PCR, and genotyping was done with dot-blot hybridization. Roughly 16 mL of heparinized blood were centrifuged, and the buffy coat was split into aliquots, frozen at -30 degrees C, and then kept at -80 degrees C. QIAGEN kits were used to extract genomic DNA from the buffy coat specimens. This TCR was recovered from a woman aged 18 to 75 with a cervical HPV16 infection that either progressed to CIN3+ or cleared (not recorded which). The chain is assembled from TRBV4-2 and TRBJ1-2, and 9 junctional nucleotides match TRBD1. Specimen: blood buffy coat. The DNA read from the CDR3 is TGTGCCAGCAGCCAAGGGGACAGGGCTTCAGGTGGC. It encodes CASSQGDRASGG. The complete CDR3 protein is CASSQGDRASGGYTF.